This is a list of T cell receptor beta chains from one sample in a study of T cell responses to AZD1222 COVID-19 vaccine. Libraries were prepared by immunoSEQ multiplex PCR; TCRdb keeps only in-frame clonotypes and omits some of them. The sample shows under 150,000 clones, about 90% of them seen only once. The sample was peripheral blood, taken 28 days after the second AZD1222 dose. The receptor set was obtained from an adult who received the AZD1222 COVID-19 vaccine. The CDR3 runs from the conserved cysteine through the conserved F or W. D genes are given only for firm matches. Some rows have no size entry. The others give once, few or many, or a class for an expanded clone.

j_call	v_call	clone_size	d_call	cdr3_nt	cdr3_aa
TRBJ1-5	TRBV1	few	.	TGCACCAGCAGCCAAGATTGGCAGGGTGGCCAGCCCCAGCATTTT	CTSSQDWQGGQPQHF
TRBJ1-1	TRBV9	.	TRBD1	TGTGCCAGCAGCGTAGTGGGGACAGGGGAAGCTTTCTTT	CASSVVGTGEAFF
TRBJ2-5	TRBV9	.	.	TGTGCCAGCAGCGTCCAGGGAAGTTCGATGGAGACCCAGTACTTC	CASSVQGSSMETQYF
TRBJ2-2	TRBV11-2	.	.	TGTGCCAGCTCATCGTCAAGCGGGACCGGGGAGCTGTTTTTT	CASSSSSGTGELFF
TRBJ1-1	TRBV3-1/TRBV3-2	.	.	TGTGCCAGCAGCCCCCTCAACCAGGGCGGCACTGAAGCTTTCTTT	CASSPLNQGGTEAFF
TRBJ1-5	TRBV28	.	.	TGTGCCAGCAGTTCAGGATTTCAGCCCCAGCATTTT	CASSSGFQPQHF
TRBJ2-7	TRBV20-1	.	TRBD2	TGCAGTGCTAGTGGACTAGCGGGGGAAGGGTCCTACGAGCAGTACTTC	CSASGLAGEGSYEQYF
TRBJ2-1	TRBV6-2/TRBV6-3	.	TRBD2	TGTGCCAGCAGTTACAGGACTAGCGGGAACCAGAATGAGCAGTTCTTC	CASSYRTSGNQNEQFF
TRBJ1-1	TRBV2	.	.	TGTGCCAGCCGGGAGGAATTGAACACTGAAGCTTTCTTT	CASREELNTEAFF
TRBJ2-7	TRBV7-8	few	.	TGTGCCAGCAGCGCGGCCAATTGGTGGGAGCCAAGCTACGAGCAGTACTTC	CASSAANWWEPSYEQYF
TRBJ1-1	TRBV12-3/TRBV12-4	few	.	TGTGCCAGCAGTTTAACAGGTGAGGCTTTCTTT	CASSLTGEAFF
TRBJ2-1	TRBV9	.	TRBD2	TGTGCCAGCAGCCCGCGGGGCAGTCAAGCGGGAGATTACAATGAGCAGTTCTTC	CASSPRGSQAGDYNEQFF
TRBJ1-1	TRBV5-1	.	.	TGCGCCAGCAGCTTGGAGGGTAAGGGAGCTTTCTTT	CASSLEGKGAFF
TRBJ1-6	TRBV6-4	.	.	TGTGCCAGCAGTGACCGACGCGGCGACTATAATTCACCCCTCCACTTT	CASSDRRGDYNSPLHF
TRBJ2-5	TRBV30	.	.	TGTGCCTGGAGTGTGATTCAAGAGACCCAGTACTTC	CAWSVIQETQYF
TRBJ1-1	TRBV6-2/TRBV6-3	once	.	TGTGCCAGCAGTATAAAGATGAACACTGAAGCTTTCTTT	CASSIKMNTEAFF
TRBJ2-2	TRBV28	few	.	TGTGCCAGCAGTTACAGCAACACCGGGGAGCTGTTTTTT	CASSYSNTGELFF
TRBJ1-2	TRBV14	.	.	TGTGCCAGCAGCCTCCAGACAGGACCTAACTATGGCTACACCTTC	CASSLQTGPNYGYTF
TRBJ1-5	TRBV6-5	.	.	TGTGCCAGCAGTTACTTGGAGGGGCGGCCGCCCCAGCATTTT	CASSYLEGRPPQHF
TRBJ1-4	TRBV19	.	.	TGTGCCAGTAGGGGGTCTGCAACTAATGAAAAACTGTTTTTT	CASRGSATNEKLFF
TRBJ1-3	TRBV30	.	.	TGTGCCTGGAGATCAAGCTCTGGAAACACCATATATTTT	CAWRSSSGNTIYF
TRBJ1-3	TRBV9	few	.	TGTGCCAGCCAACGAGGAAACACCATATATTTT	CASQRGNTIYF
TRBJ2-3	TRBV9	once	TRBD2	TGTGCCAGCAGCGTCGCCGGACTAGCGGGAACAGATACGCAGTATTTT	CASSVAGLAGTDTQYF
TRBJ1-2	TRBV5-6	.	.	TGTGCCAGCAGTCTCGGGGCAGGCTATGGCTACACCTTC	CASSLGAGYGYTF
TRBJ1-3	TRBV21-1	.	.	TGTGCCAGCAGGAGAGGAGGGCGATCCGTCCGTGGAAACACCATATATTTT	CASRRGGRSVRGNTIYF